This paragraph reports one T cell receptor beta chain. The source of the sample is a study of blood T cell repertoires in COVID-19. Overall study context: Sources were T cells, B-cell-depleted T cells, or PBMCs; the material itself was cDNA or gDNA.

The germline CDR1 and CDR2 sequences are MNHEY and SMNVEV (reference sequence). The germline V and J ends were trimmed by 3 bases and 7 bases, with 10 bases remaining between them. The CDR3 length is 13 residues. Per the original data handling: The authors estimated nucleated cell counts from reference gene primer amplification. Repertoires were generated with immunoSEQ multiplex PCR, while TCRdb's copy carries only in-frame clones and drops some. V, J and clone size derive from that table, while D and trimming were established from the DNA sequence. The sample has 200,000 to 250,000 clones; 65% to 90% are singletons.

The genes are TRBV27 and TRBJ1-5; D not resolved. The specimen was peripheral blood. This clonotype was obtained from a woman in her 70s with COVID-19, enrolled during active disease. The CDR3 region is CASSLSVLQPQHF. DNA for the CDR3: TGTGCCAGCAGTTTGAGCGTTCTGCAGCCCCAGCATTTT.